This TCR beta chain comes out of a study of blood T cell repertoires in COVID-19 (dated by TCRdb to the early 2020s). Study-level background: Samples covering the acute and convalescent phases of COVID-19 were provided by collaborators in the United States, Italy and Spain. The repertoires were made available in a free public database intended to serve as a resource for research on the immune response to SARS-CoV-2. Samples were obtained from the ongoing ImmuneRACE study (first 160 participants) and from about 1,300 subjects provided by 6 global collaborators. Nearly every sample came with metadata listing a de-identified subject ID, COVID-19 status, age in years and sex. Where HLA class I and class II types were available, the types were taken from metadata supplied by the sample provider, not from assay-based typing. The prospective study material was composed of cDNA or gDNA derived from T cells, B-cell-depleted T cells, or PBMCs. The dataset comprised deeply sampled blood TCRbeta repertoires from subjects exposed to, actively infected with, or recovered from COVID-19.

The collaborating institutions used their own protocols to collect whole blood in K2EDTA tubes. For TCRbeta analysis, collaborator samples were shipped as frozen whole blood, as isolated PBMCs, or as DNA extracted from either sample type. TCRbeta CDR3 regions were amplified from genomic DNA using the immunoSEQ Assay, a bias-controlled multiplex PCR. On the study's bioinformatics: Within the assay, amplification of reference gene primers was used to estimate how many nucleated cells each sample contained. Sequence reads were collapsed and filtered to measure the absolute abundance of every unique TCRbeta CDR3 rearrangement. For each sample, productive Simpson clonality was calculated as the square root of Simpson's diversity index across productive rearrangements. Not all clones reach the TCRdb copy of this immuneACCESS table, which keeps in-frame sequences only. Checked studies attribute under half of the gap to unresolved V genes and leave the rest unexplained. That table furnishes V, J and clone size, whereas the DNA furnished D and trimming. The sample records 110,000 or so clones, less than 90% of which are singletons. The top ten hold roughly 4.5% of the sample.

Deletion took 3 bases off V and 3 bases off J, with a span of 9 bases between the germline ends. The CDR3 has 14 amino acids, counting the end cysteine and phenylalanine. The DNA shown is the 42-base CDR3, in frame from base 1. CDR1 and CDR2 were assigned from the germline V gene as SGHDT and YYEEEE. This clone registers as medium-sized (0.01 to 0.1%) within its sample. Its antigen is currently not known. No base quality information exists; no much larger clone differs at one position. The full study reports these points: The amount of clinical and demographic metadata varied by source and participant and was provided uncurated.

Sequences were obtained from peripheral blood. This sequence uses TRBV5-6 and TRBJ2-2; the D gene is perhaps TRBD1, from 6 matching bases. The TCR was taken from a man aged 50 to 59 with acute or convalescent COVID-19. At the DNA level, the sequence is TGTGCCAGCAGCTCGACAGGTTACACCGGGGAGCTGTTTTTT. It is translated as CASSSTGYTGELFF.